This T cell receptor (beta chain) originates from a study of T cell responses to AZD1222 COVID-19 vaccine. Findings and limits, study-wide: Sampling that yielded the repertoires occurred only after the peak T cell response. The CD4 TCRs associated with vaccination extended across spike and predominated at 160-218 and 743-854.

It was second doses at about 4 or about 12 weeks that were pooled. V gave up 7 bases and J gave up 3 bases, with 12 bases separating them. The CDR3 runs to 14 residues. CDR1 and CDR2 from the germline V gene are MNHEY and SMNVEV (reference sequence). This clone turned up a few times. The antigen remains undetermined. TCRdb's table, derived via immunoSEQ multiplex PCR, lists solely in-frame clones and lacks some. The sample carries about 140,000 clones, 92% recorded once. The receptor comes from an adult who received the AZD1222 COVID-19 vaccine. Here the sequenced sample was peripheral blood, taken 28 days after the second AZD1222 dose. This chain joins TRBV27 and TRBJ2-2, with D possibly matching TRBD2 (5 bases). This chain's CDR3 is CASMGRVDTGELFF. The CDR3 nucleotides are TGTGCCAGCATGGGGAGAGTAGACACCGGGGAGCTGTTTTTT.